The 8 T cell receptor beta chains given below trace back to one sample, sequenced in a study of shared clonotypes between healthy human individuals. Some clones are missing from TCRdb's copy, which holds only in-frame ones; the method was immunoSEQ multiplex PCR. The sample gives approximately 1.5 million clones, 98% of which show up once; 0.36% is in the top ten. Sequencing used naive CD4+ T cells sorted from blood. Regarding subset: CD45RA+ positively selected. These receptor sequences come from a man in his thirties or forties in good health.

This sequence joins TRBV5-1 and TRBJ2-2; D might be TRBD2 (5 bases). The V end was cut by 0 bases, the J end by 8 bases, with 14 bases between. CDR1 and CDR2 from the germline V gene are SGHRS and YFSETQ. This CDR3 is built from 15 residues. Here the CDR3 reads CASSLGQVEVGELFF. The DNA of the CDR3 is TGCGCCAGCAGCTTGGGGCAGGTGGAGGTAGGGGAGCTGTTTTTT.

The rearrangement links TRBV28 to TRBJ1-5; no reliable D call. V lost 2 bases and J 9 bases, leaving 14 bases between the germline ends. Germline loops: CDR1 MDHEN, CDR2 SYDVKM. The CDR3 contains 14 residues. The CDR3 loop is CASSLRGGLWPQHF. The CDR3 coding sequence is TGTGCCAGCAGTTTACGGGGAGGGCTGTGGCCCCAGCATTTT.

The V gene is TRBV5-4, the J gene TRBJ2-7; the D gene is possibly TRBD1 (5 bases). The CDR3 extends over 14 amino acids. The germline V gene has CDR1 SGHNT and CDR2 YYREEE (reference sequence). V gave up 0 bases and J gave up 2 bases, with 9 bases separating them. The DNA of the CDR3 is TGTGCCAGCAGCTTGGGAAACAGGCCCTACGAGCAGTACTTC. Amino acid sequence: CASSLGNRPYEQYF.

V is TRBV27 and J is TRBJ2-7, with TRBD2 matching 8 bases. Germline V gives CDR1 MNHEY, CDR2 SMNVEV (reference sequence). V lost 11 bases to trimming and J lost 2 bases; unmatched junction nucleotides: 8. The CDR3 extends over 13 amino acids. This chain's CDR3 is CAVGREAAYEQYF. The CDR3, as DNA: TGTGCCGTCGGGCGGGAGGCCGCCTACGAGCAGTACTTC.

The genes are TRBV2 and TRBJ2-6; the D gene is possibly TRBD2 (5 bases). With 1 base removed from V and 2 bases from J, the gap between germline ends came to 6 bases. Germline V CDR1 and CDR2: SNHLY, FYNNEI. CDR3 length equals 15 residues. CDR3 residues: CASSEVRAGANVLTF. In DNA form, the CDR3 reads TGTGCCAGCAGTGAAGTGAGGGCTGGGGCCAACGTCCTGACTTTC.

The rearrangement links TRBV9 to TRBJ2-3, with 13 positions matching TRBD2. The CDR3 extends over 17 amino acids. The junction had 8 bases not matched to a gene; V was cut back by 3 bases and J by 4 bases. Germline V gives CDR1 SGDLS, CDR2 YYNGEE. CDR3 region: CASSAGTSGMVPDTQYF. The CDR3 coding sequence is TGTGCCAGCAGCGCTGGGACTAGCGGGATGGTCCCAGATACGCAGTATTTT.

This chain connects TRBV10-3 to TRBJ1-2; no clear D. The CDR3 is made up of 15 amino acids. Between the trimmed V and J ends, which lost 5 bases and 0 bases, there was a span of 13 bases. Per germline, CDR1 ENHRY and CDR2 SYGVKD. The DNA of the CDR3 is TGTGCCATCAGTCAAACTCCTACGGCTAACTATGGCTACACCTTC. This sequence encodes CAISQTPTANYGYTF.

The chain is built from TRBV19 and TRBJ2-1; 13 positions match TRBD2. The CDR3 consists of 17 residues. V lost 4 bases and J lost 7; bases outside the gene matches: 10. Per the germline V gene, CDR1 is LNHDA and CDR2 is SQIVND (reference sequence). The chain's CDR3 is CASSTGPGLAGLNEQFF. The CDR3 region has the DNA TGTGCCAGTAGTACCGGACCGGGACTAGCGGGACTAAATGAGCAGTTCTTC. Full variable domain (remainder filled in from reference TRBV19 and TRBJ2-1): DGGITQSPKYLFRKEGQNVTLSCEQNLNHDAMYWYRQDPGQGLRLIYYSQIVNDFQKGDIAEGYSVSREKKESFPLTVTSAQKNPTAFYLCASSTGPGLAGLNEQFFGPGTRLTVL.